Sequencing of this TCR beta chain was carried out in a study of metastatic and nonmetastatic thyroid tumors. At the level of the study: For malignant and benign thyroid patients, tumor or nodule tissue and blood were the sources whose repertoires were compared.

In the source study's methods: Clinicopathological groups of papillary thyroid cancer showed CDR3 differences that were used to build a distant-metastasis classifier. TCRdb re-called the PCR reads via MiXCR. The V and J calls come from TCRdb's annotation, not from the publication. The data contain about 11,000 clones, roughly 30% of them singletons. Comment on this clone: The antigen is unknown.

Study-level results: Compared with benign nodules, malignant thyroid tumors were reported to have significantly higher TCR beta diversity in both blood and tumor.

Patients had received no treatment of any kind before thyroid surgery. This receptor was taken from a female donor with papillary thyroid cancer or a benign thyroid nodule (not recorded which). Some clones in this sample may be carry-over from other donors' samples. Sequenced: tumor tissue.

The CDR3 bases are TGTGCCAGCAGTTACTCGGGCGCCAGACAGCTCTATGGCTACACCTTC. It codes for CASSYSGARQLYGYTF. J is TRBJ1-2 and V is TRBV6-5; the D gene is possibly TRBD1 (5 bases). Trimming removed 0 bases at V and 4 bases at J, with 15 bases between. The CDR3 covers 16 residues. Per the germline V gene, CDR1 is MNHEY and CDR2 is SVGAGI.